Listed here are 9 T cell receptor beta chains from one sample, sequenced in a study of CD8 T cells in Susac syndrome. With random hexamers, roughly 0.45 to 1 ug RNA was reverse transcribed. MiXCR, run by TCRdb on the immunoSEQ multiplex PCR reads, gives a single entry per CDR3 protein. Of about 60,000 distinct CDR3 sequences listed, approximately 92% were seen once; the top ten hold 0.15% to 0.25%. Sequenced material: CD8+ T cells from PBMCs. The receptors stem from a human donor in good health.

This clonotype appeared once. The chain employs TRBV14 and TRBJ1-1; D is unresolved. V lost 0 bases to trimming and J lost 1 base, with 12 bases between them. The CDR3 spans 16 residues. The germline V gene encodes CDR1 SGHDN and CDR2 FVKESK. CDR3 nucleotides: TGTGCCAGCAGCCAAGAAGCGCGGCAGCCGAACACTGAAGCTTTCTTT. The encoded protein is CASSQEARQPNTEAFF.

The chain has TRBV9 and TRBJ2-1; 13 bases are a match to TRBD2. CDR1 is SGDLS and CDR2 is YYNGEE in the germline V gene. The CDR3 extends over 18 amino acids. The V gene end was trimmed by 0 bases and the J gene end by 4 bases; junction bases not matched to a gene: 7. Here the CDR3 reads CASSVGTSGGFLYNEQFF. The CDR3 bases are TGTGCCAGCAGCGTAGGGACTAGCGGGGGTTTCCTATACAATGAGCAGTTCTTC.

This sequence joins TRBV20-1 and TRBJ1-5; D might be TRBD1 (5 bases). CDR1 is DFQATT, CDR2 SNEGSKA, per germline (reference sequence). Trimming removed 5 bases from V and 2 bases from J, with 25 bases in between. The CDR3 spans 18 residues. CDR3 nucleotides: TGCAGTGCTCGAAACTTCCGGGACCCCGGGGATGGCAATCAGCCCCAGCATTTT. Residues: CSARNFRDPGDGNQPQHF.

The V gene is TRBV19, the J gene TRBJ2-3; D is possibly TRBD2 (6 bases). Trimming removed 1 base from V and 3 bases from J, with 17 bases in between. This CDR3 comprises 17 residues. Germline V gives CDR1 LNHDA, CDR2 SQIVND (reference sequence). CDR3 loop: CASSIGVADPLTDTQYF. For the CDR3, the DNA is TGTGCCAGTAGTATAGGTGTAGCGGACCCCCTAACAGATACGCAGTATTTT.

This chain links TRBV18 with TRBJ2-5; D might be TRBD1 (5 bases). The CDR3 totals 16 residues. Between the trimmed V and J ends, which lost 3 bases and 5 bases, there was a span of 19 bases. Looked up from germline, CDR1 is KGHSH and CDR2 is LQKENI. CDR3 bases: TGTGCCAGCTCACCGATAGCATCCGCAGGGTCGGAGACCCAGTACTTC. Translated: CASSPIASAGSETQYF.

The chain couples TRBV9 to TRBJ2-1; 10 bases are shared with TRBD1. Germline-derived CDR1 and CDR2 are SGDLS and YYNGEE. V was pared by 6 bases and J by 10 bases, with 10 bases of the junction left unmatched. The CDR3 contains 14 residues. In DNA form, the CDR3 reads TGTGCCAGCACCGGGACAGGGGAAACGGAGGAGCAGTTCTTC. Its translation is CASTGTGETEEQFF.

The rearrangement uses TRBV15 and TRBJ2-7, with 7 bases fitting TRBD1. V trimming: 5 bases; J trimming: 0 bases; junction bases outside the gene matches: 7. The CDR3 is 15 residues long. CDR1 and CDR2 from the germline V gene are LNHNV and YYDKDF (reference sequence). The CDR3 loop reads CATSGDRATSYEQYF. In DNA, the CDR3 is TGTGCCACCAGCGGCGACAGGGCCACCTCCTACGAGCAGTACTTC. The full variable domain, rest sourced from reference TRBV15 and TRBJ2-7, is DAMVIQNPRYQVTQFGKPVTLSCSQTLNHNVMYWYQQKSSQAPKLLFHYYDKDFNNEADTPDNFQSRRPNTSFCFLDIRSPGLGDTAMYLCATSGDRATSYEQYFGPGTRLTVT.

The V gene is TRBV29-1, the J gene TRBJ2-1, with a tentative D call TRBD2 (5 bases). V lost 5 bases and J lost 3, with 11 bases in between. Germline lookup yields CDR1 SQVTM and CDR2 ANQGSEA. This CDR3 has 13 amino acids. The CDR3 region has the DNA TGCAGCGTTACCTCGAGGGACTACAATGAGCAGTTCTTC. As protein: CSVTSRDYNEQFF.

The chain couples TRBV23-1 to TRBJ1-5, with a weak D call TRBD1 (6 bases). TRBV23-1 is placed among ORFs of uncertain function. The CDR3 contains 15 residues. V was shortened by 3 bases and J by 6 bases, with 15 bases between the two germline ends. CDR3 protein: CASSQGRGKFQPQHF. CDR3 nucleotides: TGCGCCAGCAGTCAGGGCAGGGGAAAATTTCAGCCCCAGCATTTT.